Only a few counts were recorded for the clone carrying this T cell receptor beta chain. What it recognizes is unknown. Assay used: immunoSEQ multiplex PCR; TCRdb lists only in-frame clones, some missing. The sample contains approximately 5,000 clones, under 30% of which appear only once. This specimen comes from a study of sequential checkpoint blockade in melanoma. General study findings and limits: Patients with week-13 increases in T-cell fraction and clonality benefited about 30 times more often.

Described treatment: randomized to nivolumab then ipilimumab (arm A) or the reverse (arm B). CDR3 size: 18 residues. V was clipped by 1 base and J by 2 bases; unmatched bases: 9. The germline V gene has CDR1 SGHNT and CDR2 YENEEA. Specimen: tumor tissue (inferred from file names), collected from a patient given nivolumab and ipilimumab in sequence. This TCR was recovered from a human donor with melanoma. This chain links TRBV11-3 with TRBJ2-7, with TRBD2 matching 12 bases. CDR3 sequence reads: CASSLVGLAGGPAYEQYF. CDR3 bases: TGTGCCAGCAGCTTAGTGGGTCTAGCGGGAGGGCCTGCCTACGAGCAGTACTTC. Variable domain in full (rest from reference TRBV11-3 and TRBJ2-7): EAGVVQSPRYKIIEKKQPVAFWCNPISGHNTLYWYLQNLGQGPELLIRYENEEAVDDSQLPKDRFSAERLKGVDSTLKIQPAELGDSAVYLCASSLVGLAGGPAYEQYFGPGTRLTVT.